This TCR beta chain was obtained from a study of cytomegalovirus exposure and HLA in healthy donors. Regarding the study as a whole: Investigators reported 150 to 200 TCR beta chains as tied to cytomegalovirus.

V dropped 2 bases and J dropped 4 bases, with 11 bases sitting between them. Germline assignment: CDR1 SEHNR and CDR2 FQNEAQ (reference sequence). This CDR3 region has 14 residues. To note about this clone: The antigen remains unidentified.

Separate from the approximately 700-subject first cohort was the approximately 110-subject validation cohort, to which the donors belonged. Profiled with immunoSEQ multiplex PCR; TCRdb holds only in-frame clones, not every one. Of some 310,000 clones in the sample, 88% were seen once. The TCR sequence derives from a man aged 25-45 years in good health and CMV-seronegative. The chain is built from TRBV7-9 and TRBJ2-5, with D possibly being TRBD2 (5 bases). Specimen: PBMCs. This CDR3 is CASSLPVRAETQYF. The CDR3 DNA is TGTGCCAGCAGCTTACCAGTGAGGGCAGAGACCCAGTACTTC.